The T cell receptor (beta chain) under discussion was sequenced for a study of CD8+ T cells in alopecia areata. Study summary: Twice daily, treated patients received 5 to 10 mg of oral tofacitinib.

Points from the study as a whole: Tofacitinib produced a significant decrease in scalp clonality and in expanded CD8+ clones among the top 100. Especially in alopecia totalis/universalis, lesional scalp showed greater clonality than normal scalp did.

Regarding treatment: oral pan-JAK inhibitor, 5-10 mg twice daily. Points on this clone: What it recognizes is unknown.

CDR3 length equals 15 residues. The ends were cut back, 4 bases at V and 2 bases at J, with 13 bases in the middle. CDR1 and CDR2 from the germline V gene are MGHDK and SYGVNS. Reverse transcription of extracted RNA yielded cDNA, which provided the sequencing template. Sequencing was performed with immunoSEQ multiplex PCR; in TCRdb, only in-frame clones are kept and a portion is missing. Of some 95,000 clones listed, about 40% are singletons. The chain couples TRBV25-1 to TRBJ2-3, with D possibly matching TRBD1 (5 bases). Sequenced here: CD8+ T cells sorted from blood, sampled at week 24, from a patient treated with tofacitinib. The receptor comes from a human donor with alopecia areata. CDR3 amino acids: CASSVGASSTDTQYF. The CDR3 coding sequence is TGTGCCAGCAGTGTAGGGGCTAGTTCCACAGATACGCAGTATTTT.